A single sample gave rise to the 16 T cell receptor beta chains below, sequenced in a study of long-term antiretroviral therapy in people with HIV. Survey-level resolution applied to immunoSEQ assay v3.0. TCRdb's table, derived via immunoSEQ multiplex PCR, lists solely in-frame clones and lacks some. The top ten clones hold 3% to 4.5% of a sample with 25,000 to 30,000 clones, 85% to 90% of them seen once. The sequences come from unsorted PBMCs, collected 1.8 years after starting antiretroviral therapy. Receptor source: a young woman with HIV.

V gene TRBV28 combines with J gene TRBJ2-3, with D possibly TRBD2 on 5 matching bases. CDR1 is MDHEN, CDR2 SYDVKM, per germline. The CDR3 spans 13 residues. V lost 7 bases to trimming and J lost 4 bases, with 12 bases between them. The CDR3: CASITGSPDTQYF. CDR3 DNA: TGTGCCAGCATTACGGGGTCCCCAGATACGCAGTATTTT.

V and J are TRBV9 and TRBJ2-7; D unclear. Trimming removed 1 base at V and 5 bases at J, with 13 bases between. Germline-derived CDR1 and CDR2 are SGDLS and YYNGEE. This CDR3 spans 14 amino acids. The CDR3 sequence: CASSVSWLTHEQYF. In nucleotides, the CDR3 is TGTGCCAGCAGCGTAAGTTGGCTTACTCACGAGCAGTACTTC.

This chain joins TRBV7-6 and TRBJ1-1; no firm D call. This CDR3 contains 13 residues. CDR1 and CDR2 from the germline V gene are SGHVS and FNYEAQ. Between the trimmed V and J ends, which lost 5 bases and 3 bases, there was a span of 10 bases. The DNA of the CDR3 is TGTGCCAGCAGCCCCCCCGGGGACACTGAAGCTTTCTTT. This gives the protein CASSPPGDTEAFF.

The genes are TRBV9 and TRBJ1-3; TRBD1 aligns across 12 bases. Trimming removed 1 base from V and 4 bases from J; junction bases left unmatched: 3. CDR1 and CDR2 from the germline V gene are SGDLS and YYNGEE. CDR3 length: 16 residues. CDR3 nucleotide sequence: TGTGCCAGCAGCGTATGGGACAGGGGGCGAGGAAACACCATATATTTT. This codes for CASSVWDRGRGNTIYF.

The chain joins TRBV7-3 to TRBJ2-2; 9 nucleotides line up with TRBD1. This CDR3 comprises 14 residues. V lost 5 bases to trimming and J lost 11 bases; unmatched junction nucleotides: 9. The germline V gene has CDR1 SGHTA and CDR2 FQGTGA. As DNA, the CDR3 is TGTGCCAGCAGCGCTACAGGGGGCTCGGAAGAGCTGTTTTTT. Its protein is CASSATGGSEELFF.

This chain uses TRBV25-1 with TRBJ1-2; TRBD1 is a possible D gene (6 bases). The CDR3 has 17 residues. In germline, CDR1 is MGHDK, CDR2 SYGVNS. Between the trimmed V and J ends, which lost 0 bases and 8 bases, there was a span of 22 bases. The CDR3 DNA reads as TGTGCCAGCAGTGAATATGACTTCGCAGGGGCCGCGTCCGGCTACACCTTC. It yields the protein CASSEYDFAGAASGYTF.

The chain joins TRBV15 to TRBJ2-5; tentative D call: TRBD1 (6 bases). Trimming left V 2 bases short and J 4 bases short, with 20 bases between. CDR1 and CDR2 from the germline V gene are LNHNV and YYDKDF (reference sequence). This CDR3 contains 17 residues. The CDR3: CATSRFRDPIQGETQYF. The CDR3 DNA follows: TGTGCCACCAGCAGATTCCGGGACCCAATACAGGGAGAGACCCAGTACTTC.

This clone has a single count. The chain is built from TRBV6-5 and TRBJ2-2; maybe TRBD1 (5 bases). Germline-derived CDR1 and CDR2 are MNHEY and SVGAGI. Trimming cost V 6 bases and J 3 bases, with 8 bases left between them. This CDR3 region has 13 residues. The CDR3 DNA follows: TGTGCCAGCAGCCCAGGGTACACCGGGGAGCTGTTTTTT. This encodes CASSPGYTGELFF.

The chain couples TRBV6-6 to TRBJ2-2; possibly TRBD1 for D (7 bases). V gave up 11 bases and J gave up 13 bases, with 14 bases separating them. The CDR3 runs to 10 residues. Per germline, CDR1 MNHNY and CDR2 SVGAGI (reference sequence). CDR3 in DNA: TGTGCCGGCGGGACAGTCTGGCTGTTTTTT. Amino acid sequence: CAGGTVWLFF.

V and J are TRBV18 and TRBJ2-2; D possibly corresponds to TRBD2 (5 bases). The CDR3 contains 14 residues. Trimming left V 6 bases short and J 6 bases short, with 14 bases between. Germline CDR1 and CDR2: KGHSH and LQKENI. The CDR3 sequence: CASSPGVRAGELFF. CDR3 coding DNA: TGTGCCAGCTCCCCTGGAGTGCGGGCCGGGGAGCTGTTTTTT.

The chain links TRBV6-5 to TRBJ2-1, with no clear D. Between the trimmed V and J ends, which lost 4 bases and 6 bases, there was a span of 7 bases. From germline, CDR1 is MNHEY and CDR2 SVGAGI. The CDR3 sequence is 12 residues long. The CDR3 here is CASSSPGNEQFF. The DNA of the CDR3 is TGTGCCAGCAGTTCCCCGGGCAATGAGCAGTTCTTC.

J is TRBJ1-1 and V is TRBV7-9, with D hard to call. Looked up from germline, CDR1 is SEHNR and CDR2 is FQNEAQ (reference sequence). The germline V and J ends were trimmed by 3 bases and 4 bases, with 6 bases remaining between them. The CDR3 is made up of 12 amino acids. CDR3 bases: TGTGCCAGCAGCTTGGAGGTCACTGAAGCTTTCTTT. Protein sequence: CASSLEVTEAFF. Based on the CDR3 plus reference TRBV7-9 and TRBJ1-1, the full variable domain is DTGVSQNPRHKITKRGQNVTFRCDPISEHNRLYWYRQTLGQGPEFLTYFQNEAQLEKSRLLSDRFSAERPKGSFSTLEIQRTEQGDSAMYLCASSLEVTEAFFGQGTRLTVV.

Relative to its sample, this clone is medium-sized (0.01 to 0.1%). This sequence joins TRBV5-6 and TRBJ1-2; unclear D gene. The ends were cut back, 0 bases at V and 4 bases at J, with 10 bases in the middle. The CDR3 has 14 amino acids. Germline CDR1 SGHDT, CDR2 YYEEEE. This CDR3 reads CASSLAGEGYGYTF. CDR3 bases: TGTGCCAGCAGCTTGGCTGGGGAGGGCTATGGCTACACCTTC.

In DNA form, the CDR3 reads TGCGCCAGCAGCCAAGACGGGACAGGGGACTACGAGCAGTACTTC. This sequence encodes CASSQDGTGDYEQYF. The J gene is TRBJ2-7, the V gene TRBV4-1, with 10 bases that match TRBD1. J lost 3 bases, V lost 0 bases, and 2 bases had no gene match. Germline CDR1 MGHRA, CDR2 YSYEKL. CDR3 length equals 15 residues.

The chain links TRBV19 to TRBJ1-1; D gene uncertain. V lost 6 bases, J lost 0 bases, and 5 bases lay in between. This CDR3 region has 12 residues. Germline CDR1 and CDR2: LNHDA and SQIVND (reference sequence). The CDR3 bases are TGTGCCAGTAGGACGGTGAACACTGAAGCTTTCTTT. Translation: CASRTVNTEAFF.

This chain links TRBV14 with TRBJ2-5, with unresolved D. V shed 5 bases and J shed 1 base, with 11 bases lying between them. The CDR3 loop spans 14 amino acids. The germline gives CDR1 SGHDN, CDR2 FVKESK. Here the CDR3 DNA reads TGTGCCAGCAGCTTACGTTGGGCCCAAGAGACCCAGTACTTC. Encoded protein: CASSLRWAQETQYF.